This paragraph covers one T cell receptor beta chain sequence. Original processing methods: For nucleated cells, counts were estimated from reference gene primer amplification. The data were produced by immunoSEQ multiplex PCR, yet TCRdb's version contains in-frame clones alone and is incomplete. The DNA was the basis for D and trimming; V, J and clone size are from that table. The sample has about 280,000 clones; roughly 80% are singletons. Everyone who took part was roughly 18 to 89 years old, and they came from some 23 US areas. A COVID-19 case had been met by exposed participants during the 2 weeks before study entry. CDR3 length equals 12 residues. The V gene lost 4 bases and the J gene lost 5 bases, with 7 bases spanning the gap. Germline-derived CDR1 and CDR2 are SGHRS and YFSETQ. These data come from a study of blood T cell repertoires in COVID-19.

The receptor was isolated from a man aged 40-49 years who had been exposed to COVID-19. The chain has TRBV5-1 and TRBJ2-1; no firm D call. Sequencing was performed on PBMCs or T cells enriched from blood (not recorded which). The CDR3 loop reads CASSTAHNEQFF. As DNA, the CDR3 is TGCGCCAGCAGCACTGCCCACAATGAGCAGTTCTTC.